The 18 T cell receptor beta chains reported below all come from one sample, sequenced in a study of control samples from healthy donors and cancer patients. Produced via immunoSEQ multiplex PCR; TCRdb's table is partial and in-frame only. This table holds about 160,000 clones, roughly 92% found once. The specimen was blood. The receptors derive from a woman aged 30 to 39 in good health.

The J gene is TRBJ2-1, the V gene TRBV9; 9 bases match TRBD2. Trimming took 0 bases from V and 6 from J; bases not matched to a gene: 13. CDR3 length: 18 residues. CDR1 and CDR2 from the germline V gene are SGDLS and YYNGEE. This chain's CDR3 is CASSVASLAGPSGNEQFF. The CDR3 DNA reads TGTGCCAGCAGCGTAGCTAGCCTAGCGGGACCCTCGGGCAATGAGCAGTTCTTC.

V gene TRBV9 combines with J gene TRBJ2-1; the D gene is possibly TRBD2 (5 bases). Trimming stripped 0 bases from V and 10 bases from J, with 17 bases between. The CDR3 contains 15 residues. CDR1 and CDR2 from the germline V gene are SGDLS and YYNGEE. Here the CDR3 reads CASSVESGGWPEQFF. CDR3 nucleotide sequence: TGTGCCAGCAGCGTAGAGAGCGGCGGTTGGCCGGAGCAGTTCTTC.

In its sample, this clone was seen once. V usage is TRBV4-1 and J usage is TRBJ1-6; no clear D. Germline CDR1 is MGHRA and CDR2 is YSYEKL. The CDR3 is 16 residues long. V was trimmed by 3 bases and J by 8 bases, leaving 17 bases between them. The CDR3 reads CASSHVWPPLDSPLHF. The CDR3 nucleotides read TGCGCCAGCAGCCACGTCTGGCCCCCACTAGATTCACCCCTCCACTTT.

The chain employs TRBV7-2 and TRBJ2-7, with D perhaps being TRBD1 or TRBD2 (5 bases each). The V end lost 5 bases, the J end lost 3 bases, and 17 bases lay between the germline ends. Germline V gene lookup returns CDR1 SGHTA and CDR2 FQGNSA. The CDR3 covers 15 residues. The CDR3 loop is CASSGAGRADYEQYF. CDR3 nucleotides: TGTGCCAGCAGCGGCGCGGGCAGGGCCGACTACGAGCAGTACTTC.

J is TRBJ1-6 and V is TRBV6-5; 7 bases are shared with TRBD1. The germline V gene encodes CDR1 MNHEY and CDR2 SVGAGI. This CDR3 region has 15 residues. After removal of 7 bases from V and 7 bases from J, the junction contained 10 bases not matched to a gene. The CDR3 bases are TGTGCCAGCACCATCCTTAGGGGGCAGAATTCACCCCTCCACTTT. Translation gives CASTILRGQNSPLHF.

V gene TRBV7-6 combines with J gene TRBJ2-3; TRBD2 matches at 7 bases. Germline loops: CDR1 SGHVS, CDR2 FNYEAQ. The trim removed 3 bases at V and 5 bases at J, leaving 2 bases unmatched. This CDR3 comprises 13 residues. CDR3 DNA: TGTGCCAGCAGCTTGCGGGAGATAGATACGCAGTATTTT. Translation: CASSLREIDTQYF.

CDR3 region: CASSLIAGEFREQFF. CDR3 bases: TGTGCCAGCAGTTTGATAGCGGGAGAATTTCGCGAGCAGTTCTTC. The V gene is TRBV27, the J gene TRBJ2-1, with 9 bases fitting TRBD2. Germline CDR1 and CDR2: MNHEY and SMNVEV (reference sequence). The junction had 10 bases not matched to a gene; V was cut back by 3 bases and J by 10 bases. This CDR3 has 15 amino acids.

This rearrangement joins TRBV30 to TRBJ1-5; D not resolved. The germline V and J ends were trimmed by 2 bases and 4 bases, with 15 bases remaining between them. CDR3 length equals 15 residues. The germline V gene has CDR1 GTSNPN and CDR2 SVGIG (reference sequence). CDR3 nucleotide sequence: TGTGCCTGGAGTTTAGGGCCCCTGACGAATCAGCCCCAGCATTTT. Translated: CAWSLGPLTNQPQHF.

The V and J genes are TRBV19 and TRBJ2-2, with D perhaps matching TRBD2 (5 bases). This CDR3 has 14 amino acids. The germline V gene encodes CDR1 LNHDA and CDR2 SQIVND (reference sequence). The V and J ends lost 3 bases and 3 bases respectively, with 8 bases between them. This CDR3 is CASSIAGYTGELFF. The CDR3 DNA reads TGTGCCAGTAGTATTGCGGGCTACACCGGGGAGCTGTTTTTT.

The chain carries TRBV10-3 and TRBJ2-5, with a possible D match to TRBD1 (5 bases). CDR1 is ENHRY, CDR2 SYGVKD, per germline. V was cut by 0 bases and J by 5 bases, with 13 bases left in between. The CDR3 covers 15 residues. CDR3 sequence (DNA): TGTGCCATCAGTGAGTCCCACACGCAGGGTGAGACCCAGTACTTC. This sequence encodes CAISESHTQGETQYF.

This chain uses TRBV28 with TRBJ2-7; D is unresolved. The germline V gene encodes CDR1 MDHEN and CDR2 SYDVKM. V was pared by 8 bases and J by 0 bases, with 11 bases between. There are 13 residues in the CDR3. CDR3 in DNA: TGTGCCAGCCGACGAACGGGCTCCTACGAGCAGTACTTC. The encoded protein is CASRRTGSYEQYF.

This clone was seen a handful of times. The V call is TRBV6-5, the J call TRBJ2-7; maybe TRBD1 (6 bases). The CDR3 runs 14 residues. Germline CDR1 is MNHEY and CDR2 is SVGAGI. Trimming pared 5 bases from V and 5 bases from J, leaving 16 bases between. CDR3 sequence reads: CASSLTGQSDEQYF. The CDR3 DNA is TGTGCCAGCAGTCTAACGGGACAAAGCGACGAGCAGTACTTC.

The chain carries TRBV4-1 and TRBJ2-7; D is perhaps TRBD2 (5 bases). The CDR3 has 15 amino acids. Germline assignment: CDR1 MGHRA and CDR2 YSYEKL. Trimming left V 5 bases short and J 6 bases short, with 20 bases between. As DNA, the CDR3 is TGCGCCAGCAGCAGAGGGAATTCCGGCTCGGGCGAGCAGTACTTC. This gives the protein CASSRGNSGSGEQYF.

This CDR3 is CASSKDRQGTNYGYTF. CDR3 nucleotide sequence: TGTGCCAGCAGCAAAGATCGGCAGGGAACTAACTATGGCTACACCTTC. This chain links TRBV21-1 with TRBJ1-2; the tabulated D call, TRBD1, remains unverified against the DNA. TRBV21-1 is listed as a pseudogene. This CDR3 is 16 amino acids long.

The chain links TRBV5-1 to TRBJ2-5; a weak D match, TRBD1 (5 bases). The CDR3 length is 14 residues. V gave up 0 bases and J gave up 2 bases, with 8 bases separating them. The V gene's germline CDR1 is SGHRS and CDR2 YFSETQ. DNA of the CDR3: TGCGCCAGCAGCTTGGAGGGGATTCAAGAGACCCAGTACTTC. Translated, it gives CASSLEGIQETQYF.

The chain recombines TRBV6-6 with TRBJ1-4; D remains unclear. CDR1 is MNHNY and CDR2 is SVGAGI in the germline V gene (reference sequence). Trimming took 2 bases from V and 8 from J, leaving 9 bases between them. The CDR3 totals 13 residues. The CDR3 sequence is CASSYRVGEKLFF. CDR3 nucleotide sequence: TGTGCCAGCAGTTACAGGGTGGGGGAAAAACTGTTTTTT.

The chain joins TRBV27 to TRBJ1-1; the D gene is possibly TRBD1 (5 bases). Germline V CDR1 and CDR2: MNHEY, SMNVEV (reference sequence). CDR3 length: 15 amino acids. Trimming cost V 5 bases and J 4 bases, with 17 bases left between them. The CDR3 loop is CASSPTAYWGTEAFF. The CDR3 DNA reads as TGTGCCAGCAGTCCGACAGCGTACTGGGGCACTGAAGCTTTCTTT.

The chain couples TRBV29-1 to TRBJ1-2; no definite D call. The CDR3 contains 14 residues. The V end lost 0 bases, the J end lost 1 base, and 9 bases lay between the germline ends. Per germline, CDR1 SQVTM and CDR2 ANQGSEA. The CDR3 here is CSVEERGFNYGYTF. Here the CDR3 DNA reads TGCAGCGTTGAAGAACGGGGATTTAACTATGGCTACACCTTC.